This T cell receptor (beta chain) came from a study of OX40 agonist ivuxolimab in advanced cancers. This CDR3 region has 15 residues. With 7 bases removed from V and 0 bases from J, the gap between germline ends came to 15 bases. Germline CDR1 is LNHDA and CDR2 is SQIVND (reference sequence). Concerning this clone itself: Its antigen remains unknown.

Profiled with immunoSEQ multiplex PCR; TCRdb holds only in-frame clones, not every one. The table lists some 80,000 clones, 85% to 95% of them singletons. Whole-study findings and limits: Some nonresponders likewise displayed low normalized T-cell clonal expansion. Clonal expansion from baseline to week 6 occurred in both CD4+ and CD8+ T cells. Among the least clonally expanded were partial responders at 0.1-3.0 mg/kg.

The source material was CD4+ or CD8+ T cells sorted from blood, sampled in a trial of the OX40 agonist ivuxolimab. This rearrangement joins TRBV19 to TRBJ1-2; D ambiguous. The clonotype was recovered from an adult with an advanced solid tumor such as melanoma, head and neck, liver or kidney cancer. The CDR3 loop reads CASTPRQVPNYGYTF. The CDR3 DNA reads as TGTGCCAGTACCCCGCGGCAGGTCCCTAACTATGGCTACACCTTC. Using reference TRBV19 and TRBJ1-2 for the parts outside the CDR3, the full variable domain is DGGITQSPKYLFRKEGQNVTLSCEQNLNHDAMYWYRQDPGQGLRLIYYSQIVNDFQKGDIAEGYSVSREKKESFPLTVTSAQKNPTAFYLCASTPRQVPNYGYTFGSGTRLTVV.